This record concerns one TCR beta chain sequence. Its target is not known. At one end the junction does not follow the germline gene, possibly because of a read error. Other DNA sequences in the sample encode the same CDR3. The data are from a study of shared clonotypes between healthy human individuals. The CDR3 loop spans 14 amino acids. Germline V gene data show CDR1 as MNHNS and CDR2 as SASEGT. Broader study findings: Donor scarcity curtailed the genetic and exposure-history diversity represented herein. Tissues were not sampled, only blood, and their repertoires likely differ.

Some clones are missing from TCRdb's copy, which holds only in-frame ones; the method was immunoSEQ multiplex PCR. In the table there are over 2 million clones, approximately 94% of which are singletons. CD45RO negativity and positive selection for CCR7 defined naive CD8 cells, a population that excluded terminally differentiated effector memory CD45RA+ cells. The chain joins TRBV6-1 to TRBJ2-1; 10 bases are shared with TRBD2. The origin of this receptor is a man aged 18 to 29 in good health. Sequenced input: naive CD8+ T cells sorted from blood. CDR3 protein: CASRVAGGTYEQFF. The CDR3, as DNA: TGCGCCAGCAGAGTAGCGGGGGGTACCTATGAGCAGTTCTTC.